This TCR beta chain was observed in a study of blood T cell repertoires in COVID-19. The CDR3 length is 17 residues. In germline, CDR1 is KGHSH, CDR2 LQKENI. J was trimmed by 11 bases and V by 0 bases; bases with no gene match: 12. Per the study methods: For nucleated cells, counts were estimated from reference gene primer amplification. Repertoires were generated with immunoSEQ multiplex PCR, while TCRdb's copy carries only in-frame clones and drops some. V and J calls and clone size are given by that table; D and trimming were obtained from the DNA. The top ten clones hold 10% to 15% of a sample with tens of thousands of clones, approximately 80% of them seen once.

The sequenced sample was peripheral blood. V is TRBV18 and J is TRBJ2-7; 14 bases agree with TRBD2. This receptor was obtained from a human donor in a cohort sampled during active COVID-19. The CDR3 nucleotides read TGTGCCAGCTCACCACCGGTGACTAGCGGGAGGGCCACGGGCAAGTACTTC. This gives the protein CASSPPVTSGRATGKYF.